The next 31 T cell receptor beta chains were all read from a single sample in a study of T cell responses to AZD1222 COVID-19 vaccine. Generated by immunoSEQ multiplex PCR, the TCRdb table keeps only in-frame clones and is missing some. The data hold some 130,000 clones, with 84% observed a single time. The sample consisted of peripheral blood, taken on day 0 of AZD1222 vaccination. The receptors come from an adult in good health.

The V and J genes are TRBV5-1 and TRBJ2-1; weak D call: TRBD2 (6 bases). Germline V lookup: CDR1 SGHRS, CDR2 YFSETQ. V lost 5 bases and J 5 bases, leaving 11 bases between the germline ends. The CDR3 extends over 13 amino acids. CDR3 loop: CASRGLNDNEQFF. The CDR3 DNA reads as TGCGCCAGCAGGGGACTCAACGACAATGAGCAGTTCTTC.

J is TRBJ1-1 and V is TRBV28; D gene uncertain. CDR1 MDHEN and CDR2 SYDVKM come from the germline V gene. V lost 4 bases, J lost 0 bases, and 9 bases lay in between. This CDR3 region has 14 residues. The CDR3 nucleotides read TGTGCCAGCAGTTACCTGACAATGAACACTGAAGCTTTCTTT. This gives the protein CASSYLTMNTEAFF.

The J gene is TRBJ2-7, the V gene TRBV12-5; weak D call: TRBD1 (5 bases). The CDR3 is made up of 16 amino acids. Trimming took 2 bases from V and 5 from J, leaving 19 bases between them. CDR1 is LGHNT, CDR2 FRNRAP, per germline. In DNA form, the CDR3 reads TGTGCTAGTGGTTTGTCCTTTAGGGCCCAGGGCCACGAGCAGTACTTC. This codes for CASGLSFRAQGHEQYF.

The chain has TRBV2 and TRBJ1-4; no clear D gene. Germline CDR1 reads SNHLY; CDR2 reads FYNNEI. There are 16 residues in the CDR3. V was clipped by 3 bases and J by 0 bases, with 11 bases between them. CDR3 sequence: CASSELRITTNEKLFF. Here the CDR3 DNA reads TGTGCCAGCAGTGAGTTACGGATAACAACTAATGAAAAACTGTTTTTT. The full variable domain, its missing parts supplied by reference TRBV2 and TRBJ1-4, is EPEVTQTPSHQVTQMGQEVILRCVPISNHLYFYWYRQILGQKVEFLVSFYNNEISEKSEIFDDQFSVERPDGSNFTLKIRSTKLEDSAMYFCASSELRITTNEKLFFGSGTQLSVL.

The J gene is TRBJ1-1, the V gene TRBV28; the match to TRBD1 covers 7 bases. The CDR3 totals 15 residues. V was pared by 2 bases and J by 3 bases, with 6 bases of the junction left unmatched. The germline CDR1 and CDR2 sequences are MDHEN and SYDVKM. This CDR3 is CASSLQGEQDTEAFF. The CDR3 DNA follows: TGTGCCAGCAGTTTACAGGGGGAACAGGACACTGAAGCTTTCTTT.

This clone was seen more than once but under ten times. V and J are TRBV6-6 and TRBJ2-7; the match to TRBD2 covers 8 bases. The CDR3 runs 15 residues. Trimming removed 6 bases from V and 3 bases from J; junction bases left unmatched: 10. Germline CDR1 and CDR2: MNHNY and SVGAGI (reference sequence). The CDR3 spells CASSSPGLVNYEQYF. In nucleotides, the CDR3 is TGTGCCAGCAGCAGCCCGGGACTAGTAAACTACGAGCAGTACTTC.

This chain joins TRBV3-1 (or the pseudogene TRBV3-2) and TRBJ1-1; D is undetermined. The CDR3 is 12 amino acids. Germline loops: CDR1 LGHDT, CDR2 YNNKEL (reference sequence). Between the trimmed V and J ends, which lost 5 bases and 5 bases, there was a span of 9 bases. CDR3 sequence: CASSAGLTEAFF. CDR3 DNA: TGTGCCAGCAGCGCGGGCTTGACTGAAGCTTTCTTT.

The chain is built from TRBV29-1 and TRBJ1-2, with D possibly being TRBD1 (6 bases). The CDR3 is 14 residues long. Trimming removed 6 bases from V and 6 bases from J, with 20 bases in between. Germline V lookup: CDR1 SQVTM, CDR2 ANQGSEA. The CDR3 spells CSVDETGFKDGYTF. The CDR3 DNA is TGCAGCGTCGATGAGACAGGCTTTAAGGATGGCTACACCTTC.

The rearrangement joins TRBV28 to TRBJ2-1; TRBD1 matches 9 bases. The germline CDR1 and CDR2 sequences are MDHEN and SYDVKM. The CDR3 is 14 residues long. The J segment lost 8 bases and the V segment lost 4 bases, leaving 6 bases of the junction unmatched. CDR3 amino acids: CASSSRQGGDEQFF. DNA for the CDR3: TGTGCCAGCAGTTCCAGACAGGGGGGCGATGAGCAGTTCTTC.

This clone was found once. This chain links TRBV6-5 with TRBJ2-3; no reliable D call. CDR3 length: 16 amino acids. CDR1 and CDR2 (germline): MNHEY, SVGAGI. V gave up 2 bases and J gave up 0 bases, with 12 bases separating them. In nucleotides, the CDR3 is TGTGCCAGCAGTTACGGCAGGAGCTATAGCACAGATACGCAGTATTTT. Its translation: CASSYGRSYSTDTQYF.

CDR3 nucleotide sequence: TGTGCCAGCAGCTCCGGGGGGGGCGAGCAGTACTTC. Amino acids: CASSSGGGEQYF. This chain uses TRBV7-2 with TRBJ2-7, with 8 bases aligning to TRBD2. Germline-derived CDR1 and CDR2 are SGHTA and FQGNSA. This CDR3 contains 12 residues. The trim removed 4 bases at V and 6 bases at J, leaving 2 bases unmatched.

The J gene is TRBJ2-2, the V gene TRBV19; 7 bases line up with TRBD2. Germline lookup yields CDR1 LNHDA and CDR2 SQIVND (reference sequence). The CDR3 is 17 amino acids. The ends lost 5 bases at V and 0 bases at J; junction bases unmatched: 9. The CDR3 nucleotides read TGTGCCAGTAGTCCCCCGCGACGGGGGGCGAACACCGGGGAGCTGTTTTTT. Amino acids: CASSPPRRGANTGELFF.

The chain joins TRBV5-1 to TRBJ1-1, with no clear D. V was cut by 0 bases and J by 1 base, with 13 bases left in between. The CDR3 is 16 residues long. The germline gives CDR1 SGHRS, CDR2 YFSETQ. The CDR3 nucleotides read TGCGCCAGCAGCTTGGTCGTCGGTCCAGCGAACACTGAAGCTTTCTTT. Translation gives CASSLVVGPANTEAFF.

The rearrangement links TRBV4-2 to TRBJ1-4; tentative D call: TRBD1 (5 bases). In germline, CDR1 is LGHNA, CDR2 YNFKEQ. The CDR3 spans 15 residues. Trimming pared 3 bases from V and 5 bases from J, leaving 13 bases between. CDR3 sequence (DNA): TGTGCCAGCAGCCATTCCGACAGTAGGAATGAAAAACTGTTTTTT. Translated, it gives CASSHSDSRNEKLFF.

This rearrangement joins TRBV9 to TRBJ1-1, with TRBD1 matching over 9 bases. The CDR3 runs to 13 residues. CDR1 is SGDLS, CDR2 YYNGEE, per germline. V lost 5 bases, J lost 3 bases, and 2 bases stayed unmatched. The DNA for the CDR3 is TGTGCCAGCAGAGGGGACAGGGACACTGAAGCTTTCTTT. This codes for CASRGDRDTEAFF.

J is TRBJ2-3 and V is TRBV7-2; 9 positions match TRBD2. The V and J ends lost 5 bases and 1 base, in that order; junction bases with no gene match: 4. The CDR3 is 15 amino acids. Germline V gene lookup returns CDR1 SGHTA and CDR2 FQGNSA. The DNA for the CDR3 is TGTGCCAGCAGCCCTTGGACTAGCGGCACAGATACGCAGTATTTT. Protein product: CASSPWTSGTDTQYF.

A note on this clone: Its ends do not fully match the called genes, so a read error is possible. The chain uses TRBV5-1 and TRBJ2-5, with no clear D. CDR3 length: 13 residues. Germline V gene lookup returns CDR1 SGHRS and CDR2 YFSETQ. The CDR3 is CASSSPDQETQYF. Here the CDR3 DNA reads TGCGCCAGCAGCTCCCCGGACCAGGAGACCCAGTACTTC.

This chain links TRBV24-1 with TRBJ1-2; D is uncertain. Between the trimmed V and J ends, which lost 4 bases and 4 bases, there was a span of 6 bases. The CDR3 covers 12 residues. CDR1 and CDR2 from the germline V gene are KGHDR and SFDVKD. The CDR3 here is CATSDNSYGYTF. The DNA for the CDR3 is TGTGCCACCAGTGACAACAGCTATGGCTACACCTTC.

The rearrangement uses TRBV7-2 and TRBJ1-5; TRBD1 aligns across 7 bases. The V gene end was trimmed by 3 bases and the J gene end by 2 bases; junction bases not matched to a gene: 4. Germline CDR1 is SGHTA and CDR2 is FQGNSA. The CDR3 loop spans 15 amino acids. Here the CDR3 reads CASSLSGQGNQPQHF. CDR3 DNA sequence: TGTGCCAGCAGCTTGAGCGGACAGGGCAATCAGCCCCAGCATTTT.

The V and J genes are TRBV7-2 and TRBJ1-2, with 9 nucleotides matching TRBD1. This CDR3 has 13 residues. V gave up 11 bases and J gave up 8 bases; unmatched junction bases: 12. Looked up from germline, CDR1 is SGHTA and CDR2 is FQGNSA. The DNA of the CDR3 is TGTGCCGAGGGCGGGACAGGGAACTGGGGCTACACCTTC. This encodes CAEGGTGNWGYTF.

This clone came up a few times. Here the CDR3 DNA reads TGTGCCAGCGGGAAGGTCGTCAATCAGCCCCAGCATTTT. Protein product: CASGKVVNQPQHF. V gene TRBV28 combines with J gene TRBJ1-5; D is unresolved. CDR1 MDHEN and CDR2 SYDVKM come from the germline V gene. Trimming took 8 bases from V and 3 from J, leaving 11 bases between them. The CDR3 spans 13 residues.

This sequence joins TRBV30 and TRBJ1-6; D might be TRBD1 (5 bases). In germline, CDR1 is GTSNPN, CDR2 SVGIG (reference sequence). V was clipped by 0 bases and J by 7 bases, with 13 bases between them. The CDR3 has 15 amino acids. CDR3: CAWSVDGGVNSPLHF. In DNA form, the CDR3 reads TGTGCCTGGAGTGTAGATGGGGGTGTGAATTCACCCCTCCACTTT.

The genes are TRBV15 and TRBJ2-5; D could derive from TRBD1 or TRBD2 (5 bases each). Germline V gene sequence: CDR1 LNHNV, CDR2 YYDKDF (reference sequence). The CDR3 has 14 amino acids. The V gene lost 1 base and the J gene lost 5 bases, with 11 bases spanning the gap. The CDR3, as DNA: TGTGCCACCAGCAGAGGGGGGACGGGGGAGACCCAGTACTTC. The encoded protein is CATSRGGTGETQYF.

The chain recombines TRBV28 with TRBJ1-2; tentative D call: TRBD1 (5 bases). CDR3 length: 16 residues. V was clipped by 2 bases and J by 6 bases, with 19 bases between them. Germline-derived CDR1 and CDR2 are MDHEN and SYDVKM. This CDR3 reads CASSLGGFEQGDGYTF. The CDR3 DNA sequence: TGTGCCAGCAGTTTAGGAGGATTTGAGCAGGGTGATGGCTACACCTTC.

This rearrangement joins TRBV5-1 to TRBJ1-6, with 11 bases matching TRBD1. Trimming removed 5 bases from V and 6 bases from J; junction bases left unmatched: 4. The CDR3 consists of 15 residues. The germline gives CDR1 SGHRS, CDR2 YFSETQ. The CDR3 protein is CASRLGQGVNSPLHF. The CDR3 coding sequence is TGCGCCAGCAGACTGGGACAGGGGGTTAATTCACCCCTCCACTTT.

CDR3 protein: CASSLGALAGGREQYF. The CDR3 DNA is TGTGCCAGCAGCTTAGGCGCCCTAGCGGGGGGCCGAGAGCAGTACTTC. The chain links TRBV7-6 to TRBJ2-7; TRBD2 matches 11 bases. Germline CDR1 SGHVS, CDR2 FNYEAQ. Unmatched junction bases numbered 9, after V lost 1 base and J lost 7 bases. The CDR3 is 16 amino acids.

V and J are TRBV30 and TRBJ1-4; D is unresolved. The CDR3 runs 12 residues. The V and J ends lost 4 bases and 6 bases respectively, with 9 bases between them. Germline values: CDR1 GTSNPN, CDR2 SVGIG (reference sequence). CDR3 region: CAWKVGDEKLFF. The CDR3 coding sequence is TGTGCCTGGAAGGTGGGAGATGAAAAACTGTTTTTT.

The chain employs TRBV5-6 and TRBJ1-6, with no clear D. This CDR3 is 14 amino acids long. Trimming took off 2 bases at V and 6 bases at J, with 9 bases between the two ends. Germline CDR1 SGHDT, CDR2 YYEEEE. This CDR3 reads CASSLPGFNSPLHF. For the CDR3, the DNA is TGTGCCAGCAGCTTACCAGGTTTTAATTCACCCCTCCACTTT.

This clone showed up just once. The chain carries TRBV7-9 and TRBJ1-1; 10 nucleotides line up with TRBD1. Looked up from germline, CDR1 is SEHNR and CDR2 is FQNEAQ (reference sequence). There are 15 residues in the CDR3. The trim removed 2 bases at V and 8 bases at J, leaving 8 bases unmatched. CDR3 protein: CASSLPNPGQGEAFF. In DNA, the CDR3 is TGTGCCAGCAGCTTACCGAATCCGGGACAGGGGGAAGCTTTCTTT.

This chain joins TRBV5-1 and TRBJ1-1; 9 nucleotides agree with TRBD1. The V segment lost 4 bases and the J segment 4 bases; nucleotides outside the gene matches: 5. There are 14 residues in the CDR3. In germline, CDR1 is SGHRS, CDR2 YFSETQ. In nucleotides, the CDR3 is TGCGCCAGCAGCCAACAGGGGGCTCTCACTGAAGCTTTCTTT. Its translation: CASSQQGALTEAFF.

The chain joins TRBV6-5 to TRBJ1-2, with D possibly matching TRBD1 (5 bases). The V end lost 5 bases, the J end lost 4 bases, and 14 bases lay between the germline ends. The germline V gene encodes CDR1 MNHEY and CDR2 SVGAGI. The CDR3 runs 14 residues. Here the CDR3 DNA reads TGTGCCAGCAGTCCCCGGGACTGGGGCTATGGCTACACCTTC. Amino acids: CASSPRDWGYGYTF.